The clone carrying this T cell receptor beta chain has a count of ten or more. Its specificity is unknown. One entry per CDR3 protein results from TCRdb running MiXCR on the 5' RACE reads. The sample includes about 80,000 distinct CDR3 sequences, roughly 4.3% seen only once; the top ten take 4.5% to 6%. The sample's time point: longitudinal time-point 3. The starting material, 2 million PBMCs stored at -80 C, gave rise to the unsorted libraries. Germline trimming cut 4 bases from V and 10 bases from J; bases unmatched to any gene: 7. In germline, CDR1 is LGHDT, CDR2 YNNKEL (reference sequence). The CDR3 has 15 amino acids. This record belongs to a study of neurological immune-mediated disorders. Study results and caveats: A possible signature was seen in one related-CDR3 cluster, into which phylogenetic grouping placed the repertoires of 18 of 34 multiple sclerosis patients.

The rearrangement joins TRBV3-1 to TRBJ1-6; the match to TRBD1 covers 10 bases. The TCR originated in a woman aged 55-70 years with multiple sclerosis. The sequenced sample was PBMCs. CDR3: CASSPGTGERSPLHF. The CDR3 bases are TGTGCCAGCAGCCCCGGGACAGGGGAACGATCACCCCTCCACTTT.